Sequencing of this TCR beta chain was carried out in a study of CD8 T cells in Susac syndrome. Reverse transcription of about 0.5 to 1 ug RNA was carried out with random hexamers. TCRdb called the immunoSEQ multiplex PCR reads again in MiXCR, with one record for every CDR3 protein. The sample shows approximately 160,000 distinct CDR3 sequences, 90% to 95% of them seen only once. Sequencing input: CD4+ T cells from PBMCs. The receptor was isolated from a human donor in good health.

CDR3 protein: CASSPPAGVETQYF. The CDR3 nucleotides read TGTGCCAGCAGTCCCCCAGCGGGGGTAGAGACCCAGTACTTC. The rearrangement links TRBV25-1 to TRBJ2-5; 8 bases line up with TRBD2. J gave up 4 bases and V 5 bases, and 6 bases lay outside the gene matches. The length of the CDR3 is 14 residues. Germline loops: CDR1 MGHDK, CDR2 SYGVNS.